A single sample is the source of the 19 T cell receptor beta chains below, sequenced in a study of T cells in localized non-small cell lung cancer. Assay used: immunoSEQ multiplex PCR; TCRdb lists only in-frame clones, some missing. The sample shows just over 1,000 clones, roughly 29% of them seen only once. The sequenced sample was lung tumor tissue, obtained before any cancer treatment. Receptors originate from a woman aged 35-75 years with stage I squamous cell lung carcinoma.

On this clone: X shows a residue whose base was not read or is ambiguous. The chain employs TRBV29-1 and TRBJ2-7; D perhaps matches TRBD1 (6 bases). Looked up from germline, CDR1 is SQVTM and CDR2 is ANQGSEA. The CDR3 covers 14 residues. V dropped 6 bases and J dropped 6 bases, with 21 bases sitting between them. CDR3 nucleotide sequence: TGCAGCGTGACACACGRACAGGGTCACGGCGAGCAGTACTTC. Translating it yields CSVTHXQGHGEQYF.

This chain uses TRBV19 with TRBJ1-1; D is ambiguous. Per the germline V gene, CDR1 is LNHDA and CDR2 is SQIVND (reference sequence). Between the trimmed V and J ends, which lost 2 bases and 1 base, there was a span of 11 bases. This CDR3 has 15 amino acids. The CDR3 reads CASSIFEGGNTEAFF. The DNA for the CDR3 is TGTGCCAGTAGTATATTCGAGGGAGGGAACACTGAAGCTTTCTTT.

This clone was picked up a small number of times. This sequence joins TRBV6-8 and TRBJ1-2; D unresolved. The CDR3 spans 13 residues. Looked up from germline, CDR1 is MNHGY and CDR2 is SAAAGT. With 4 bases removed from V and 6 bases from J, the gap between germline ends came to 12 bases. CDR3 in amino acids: CASSLRTQDGYTF. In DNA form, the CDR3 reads TGTGCCAGCAGTTTGAGGACGCAGGATGGCTACACCTTC.

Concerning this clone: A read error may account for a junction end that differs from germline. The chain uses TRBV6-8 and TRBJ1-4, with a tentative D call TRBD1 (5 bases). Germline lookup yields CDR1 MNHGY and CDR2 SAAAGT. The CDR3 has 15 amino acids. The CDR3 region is CVSSRDSATNEKLFF. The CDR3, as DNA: TGTGTCAGCAGTCGAGACAGTGCAACTAATGAAAAATTGTTTTTT.

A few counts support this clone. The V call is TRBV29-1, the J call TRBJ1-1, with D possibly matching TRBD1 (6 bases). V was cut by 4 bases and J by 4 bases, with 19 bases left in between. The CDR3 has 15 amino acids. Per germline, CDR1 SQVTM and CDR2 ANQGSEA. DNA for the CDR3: TGCAGCGTTGTGTACTGGCAGGGGATGGGCACTGAAGCTTTCTTT. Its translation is CSVVYWQGMGTEAFF.

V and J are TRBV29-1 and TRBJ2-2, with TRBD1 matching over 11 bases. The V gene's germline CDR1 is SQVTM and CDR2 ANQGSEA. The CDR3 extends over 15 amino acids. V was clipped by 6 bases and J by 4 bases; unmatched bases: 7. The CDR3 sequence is CSVRDRGTGTGELFF. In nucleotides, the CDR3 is TGCAGCGTCCGGGACAGGGGGACGGGCACCGGGGAGCTGTTTTTT.

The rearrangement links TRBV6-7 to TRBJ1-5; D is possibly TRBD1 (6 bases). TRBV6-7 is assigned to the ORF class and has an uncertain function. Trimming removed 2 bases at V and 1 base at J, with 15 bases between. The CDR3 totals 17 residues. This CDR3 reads CASSYPRTDRSNQPQHF. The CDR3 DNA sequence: TGTGCCAGCAGTTACCCTCGGACAGACCGGAGCAATCAGCCCCAGCATTTT.

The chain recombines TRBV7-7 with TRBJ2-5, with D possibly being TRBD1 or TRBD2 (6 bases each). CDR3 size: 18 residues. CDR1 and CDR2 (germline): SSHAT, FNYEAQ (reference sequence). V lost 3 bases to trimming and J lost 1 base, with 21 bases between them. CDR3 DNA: TGTGCCAGCAGCTTGGCGGGGAGTTCAACAGGGACCCAAGAGACCCAGTACTTC. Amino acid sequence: CASSLAGSSTGTQETQYF.

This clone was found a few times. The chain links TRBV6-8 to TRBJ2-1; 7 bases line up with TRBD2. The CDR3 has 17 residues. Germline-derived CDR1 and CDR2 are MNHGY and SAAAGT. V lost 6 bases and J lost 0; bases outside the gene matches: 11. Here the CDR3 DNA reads TGTGCCAGCAGCGGTTCCGGGACTACCCGCTCCTACAATGAGCAGTTCTTC. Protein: CASSGSGTTRSYNEQFF.

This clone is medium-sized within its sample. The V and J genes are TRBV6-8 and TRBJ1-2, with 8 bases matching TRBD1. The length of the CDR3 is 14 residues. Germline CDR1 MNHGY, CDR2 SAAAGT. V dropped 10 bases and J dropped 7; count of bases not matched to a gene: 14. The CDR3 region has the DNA TGTGCCATCACCCTAGACAGGGGCGCTTCTGGCTACACCTTC. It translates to CAITLDRGASGYTF.

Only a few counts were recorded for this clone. The DNA of the CDR3 is TGTGCCTGGAGTACGGACCTCACTGAAGCTTTCTTT. Its translation is CAWSTDLTEAFF. This chain connects TRBV30 to TRBJ1-1; D gene ambiguous. Between the trimmed V and J ends, which lost 2 bases and 4 bases, there was a span of 8 bases. The CDR3 contains 12 residues. Germline CDR1 GTSNPN, CDR2 SVGIG (reference sequence).

CDR3 loop: CASSIGDTKTGELFF. CDR3 coding DNA: TGTGCCAGTAGTATAGGCGATACCAAGACCGGGGAGCTGTTTTTT. V and J are TRBV19 and TRBJ2-2, with D unresolved. CDR3 size: 15 residues. Germline V gene data show CDR1 as LNHDA and CDR2 as SQIVND (reference sequence). V dropped 1 base and J dropped 5 bases, with 11 bases sitting between them.

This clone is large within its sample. The CDR3 here is CAWRRGGNTEAFF. Here the CDR3 DNA reads TGTGCCTGGAGGAGGGGGGGGAACACTGAAGCTTTCTTT. The chain links TRBV30 to TRBJ1-1, with D possibly being TRBD1 (6 bases). The germline V and J ends were trimmed by 3 bases and 1 base, with 9 bases remaining between them. Germline loops: CDR1 GTSNPN, CDR2 SVGIG (reference sequence). CDR3 length: 13 residues.

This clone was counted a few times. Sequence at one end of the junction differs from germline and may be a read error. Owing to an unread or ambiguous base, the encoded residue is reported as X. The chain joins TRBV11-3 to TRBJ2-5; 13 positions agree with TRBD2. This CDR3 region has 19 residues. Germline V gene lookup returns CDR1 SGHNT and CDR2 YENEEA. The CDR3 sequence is CASSLYSGLAGAQREXQYF. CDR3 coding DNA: TGTGCCAGCAGCTTGTACTCTGGACTAGCGGGGGCCCAAAGAGAGAYCCAGTACTTC.

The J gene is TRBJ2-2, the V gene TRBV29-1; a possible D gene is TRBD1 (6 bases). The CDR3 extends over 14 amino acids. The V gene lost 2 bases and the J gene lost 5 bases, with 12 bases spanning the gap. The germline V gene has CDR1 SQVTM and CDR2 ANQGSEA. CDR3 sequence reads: CSVERGQATGELFF. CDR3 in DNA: TGCAGCGTTGAAAGGGGACAAGCAACCGGGGAGCTGTTTTTT.

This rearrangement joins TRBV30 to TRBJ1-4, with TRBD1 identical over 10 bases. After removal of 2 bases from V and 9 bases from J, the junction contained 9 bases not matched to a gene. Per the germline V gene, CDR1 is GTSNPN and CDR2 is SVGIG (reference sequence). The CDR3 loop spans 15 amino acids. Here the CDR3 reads CAWSSPGQGSKKLFF. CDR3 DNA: TGTGCCTGGAGTTCTCCGGGACAGGGGTCAAAAAAACTGTTTTTT.

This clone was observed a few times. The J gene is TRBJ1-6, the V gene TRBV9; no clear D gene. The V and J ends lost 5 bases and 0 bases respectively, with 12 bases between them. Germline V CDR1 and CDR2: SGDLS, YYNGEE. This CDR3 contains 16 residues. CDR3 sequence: CASSAGPNSYNSPLHF. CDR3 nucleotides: TGTGCCAGCAGTGCTGGTCCCAACTCCTATAATTCACCCCTCCACTTT.

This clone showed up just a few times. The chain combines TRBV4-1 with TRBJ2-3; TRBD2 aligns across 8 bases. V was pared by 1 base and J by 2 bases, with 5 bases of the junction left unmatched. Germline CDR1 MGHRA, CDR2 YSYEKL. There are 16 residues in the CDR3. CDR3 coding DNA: TGCGCCAGCAGCCAAGTTGCGGGACTAGTCACAGATACGCAGTATTTT. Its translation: CASSQVAGLVTDTQYF.

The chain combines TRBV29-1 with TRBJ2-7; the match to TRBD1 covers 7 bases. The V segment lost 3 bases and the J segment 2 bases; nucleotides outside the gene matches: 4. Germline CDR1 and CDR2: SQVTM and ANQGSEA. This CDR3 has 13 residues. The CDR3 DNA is TGCAGCGTTGAGAGACAGGGAACCTACGAGCAGTACTTC. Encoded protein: CSVERQGTYEQYF.